One sample yielded the 7 T cell receptor beta chains listed below, sequenced in a study of OX40 agonist ivuxolimab in advanced cancers. Libraries were prepared by immunoSEQ multiplex PCR; TCRdb keeps only in-frame clonotypes and omits some of them. The top ten clones hold about 5.6% of a sample with more than 50,000 clones, about 89% of them seen once. This specimen was CD4+ or CD8+ T cells sorted from blood, taken in a trial of the OX40 agonist ivuxolimab. These TCRs come from an adult with an advanced solid tumor such as melanoma, head and neck, liver or kidney cancer.

This clone was seen a few times. The identical CDR3 is also encoded by other nucleotide sequences in the sample. CDR3 bases: TGTGCCAGTAGTATTTTTAATACCGGGGAGCTGTTTTTT. The encoded protein is CASSIFNTGELFF. The J gene is TRBJ2-2, the V gene TRBV19; D is unresolved. CDR1 is LNHDA and CDR2 is SQIVND in the germline V gene (reference sequence). The CDR3 totals 13 residues. V lost 3 bases and J 5 bases, leaving 7 bases between the germline ends.

This rearrangement joins TRBV27 to TRBJ1-4; the D gene is possibly TRBD1 (6 bases). The CDR3 is made up of 14 amino acids. Trimming stripped 6 bases from V and 6 bases from J, with 14 bases between. Per the germline V gene, CDR1 is MNHEY and CDR2 is SMNVEV (reference sequence). Here the CDR3 reads CASRARGGHEKLFF. Here the CDR3 DNA reads TGTGCCAGCAGGGCAAGGGGGGGCCATGAAAAACTGTTTTTT.

The chain carries TRBV6-6 and TRBJ1-2; no clear D gene. CDR1 MNHNY and CDR2 SVGAGI come from the germline V gene (reference sequence). This CDR3 spans 11 amino acids. The ends were cut back, 8 bases at V and 5 bases at J, with 9 bases in the middle. This CDR3 reads CASSDEYGYTF. The CDR3, as DNA: TGTGCCAGCTCGGATGAGTATGGCTACACCTTC.

The genes are TRBV7-2 and TRBJ2-7; D not resolved. The germline V and J ends were trimmed by 4 bases and 7 bases, with 11 bases remaining between them. This CDR3 comprises 12 residues. CDR1 is SGHTA and CDR2 is FQGNSA in the germline V gene. The CDR3 sequence: CASSSDLGEQYF. In nucleotides, the CDR3 is TGTGCCAGCAGCTCCGACCTGGGAGAGCAGTACTTC.

The chain joins TRBV5-4 to TRBJ2-3; D not resolved. The CDR3 runs to 13 residues. Looked up from germline, CDR1 is SGHNT and CDR2 is YYREEE (reference sequence). V lost 2 bases to trimming and J lost 1 base, with 5 bases between them. CDR3 sequence (DNA): TGTGCCAGCAGCTTCCTGGGCACAGATACGCAGTATTTT. Its protein product is CASSFLGTDTQYF.

The chain employs TRBV6-5 and TRBJ2-2; D remains ambiguous. This CDR3 region has 15 residues. Germline CDR1 is MNHEY and CDR2 is SVGAGI. The V and J ends lost 0 bases and 1 base respectively, with 6 bases between them. The CDR3: CASSYSRQNTGELFF. The CDR3, as DNA: TGTGCCAGCAGTTACTCACGCCAGAACACCGGGGAGCTGTTTTTT.

This chain links TRBV27 with TRBJ1-2; TRBD1 matches 9 bases. The ends lost 7 bases at V and 4 bases at J; junction bases unmatched: 10. The CDR3 spans 15 residues. From germline, CDR1 is MNHEY and CDR2 SMNVEV (reference sequence). The CDR3 sequence: CASKVSGTGIYGYTF. CDR3 coding DNA: TGTGCCAGCAAGGTTTCCGGGACAGGGATCTATGGCTACACCTTC.